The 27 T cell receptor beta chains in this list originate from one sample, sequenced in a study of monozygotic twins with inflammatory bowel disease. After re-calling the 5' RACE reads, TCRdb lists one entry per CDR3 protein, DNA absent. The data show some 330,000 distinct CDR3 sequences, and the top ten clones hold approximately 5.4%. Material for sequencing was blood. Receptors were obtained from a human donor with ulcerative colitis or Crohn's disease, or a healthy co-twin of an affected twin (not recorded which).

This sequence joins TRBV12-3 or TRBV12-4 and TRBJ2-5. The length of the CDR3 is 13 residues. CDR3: CASSFFQAETQYF.

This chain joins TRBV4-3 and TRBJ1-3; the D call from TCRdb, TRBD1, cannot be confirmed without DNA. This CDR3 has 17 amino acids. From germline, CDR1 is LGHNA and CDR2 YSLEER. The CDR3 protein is CASSQGPAAKNGNTIYF.

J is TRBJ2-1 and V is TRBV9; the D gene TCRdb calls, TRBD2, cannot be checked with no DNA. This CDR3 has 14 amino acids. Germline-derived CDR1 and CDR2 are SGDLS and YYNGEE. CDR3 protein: CASSADSDYNEQFF.

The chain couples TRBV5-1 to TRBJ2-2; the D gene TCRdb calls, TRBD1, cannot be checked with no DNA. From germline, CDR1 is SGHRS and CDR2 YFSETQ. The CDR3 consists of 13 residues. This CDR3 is CATGTENTGELFF.

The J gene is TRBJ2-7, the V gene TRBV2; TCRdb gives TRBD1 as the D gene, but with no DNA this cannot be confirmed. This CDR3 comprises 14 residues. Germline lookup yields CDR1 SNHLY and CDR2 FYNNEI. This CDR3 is CANLRTGKLDEQYF.

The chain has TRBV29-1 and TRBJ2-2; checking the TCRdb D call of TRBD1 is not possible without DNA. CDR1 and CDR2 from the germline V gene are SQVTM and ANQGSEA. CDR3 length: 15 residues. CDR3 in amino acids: CSVGGGQAGTGELFF.

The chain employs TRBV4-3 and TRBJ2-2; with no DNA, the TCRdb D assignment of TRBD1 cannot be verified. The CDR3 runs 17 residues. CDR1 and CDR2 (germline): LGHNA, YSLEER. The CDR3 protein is CASGQDYAGVNTGELFF.

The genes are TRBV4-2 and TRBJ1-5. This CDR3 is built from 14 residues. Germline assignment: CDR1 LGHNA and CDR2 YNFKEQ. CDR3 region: CASSQGGTAQPQHF.

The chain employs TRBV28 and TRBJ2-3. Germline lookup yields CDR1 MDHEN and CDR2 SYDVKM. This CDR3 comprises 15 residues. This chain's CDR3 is CASSFTLASTDTQYF.

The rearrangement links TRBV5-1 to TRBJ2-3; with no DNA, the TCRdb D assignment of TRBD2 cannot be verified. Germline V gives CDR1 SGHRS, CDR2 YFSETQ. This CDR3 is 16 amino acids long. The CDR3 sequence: CASRRRTASSTDTQYF.

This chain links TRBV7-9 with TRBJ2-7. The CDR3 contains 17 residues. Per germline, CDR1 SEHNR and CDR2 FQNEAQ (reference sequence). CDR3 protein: CASSLGVASPFRDEQYF.

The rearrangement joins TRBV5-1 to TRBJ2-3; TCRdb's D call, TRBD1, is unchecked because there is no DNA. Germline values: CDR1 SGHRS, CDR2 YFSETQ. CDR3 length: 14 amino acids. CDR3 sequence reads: CASSETTVTDTQYF.

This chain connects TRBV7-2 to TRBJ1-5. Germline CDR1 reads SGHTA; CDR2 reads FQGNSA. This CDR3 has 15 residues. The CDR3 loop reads CASSLNIGGNQPQHF.

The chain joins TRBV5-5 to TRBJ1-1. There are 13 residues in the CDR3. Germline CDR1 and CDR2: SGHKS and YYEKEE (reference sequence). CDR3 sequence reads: CASSLSVDTEAFF.

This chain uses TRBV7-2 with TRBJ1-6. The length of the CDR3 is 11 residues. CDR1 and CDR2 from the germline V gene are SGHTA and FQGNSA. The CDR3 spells CASSLHSPLHF.

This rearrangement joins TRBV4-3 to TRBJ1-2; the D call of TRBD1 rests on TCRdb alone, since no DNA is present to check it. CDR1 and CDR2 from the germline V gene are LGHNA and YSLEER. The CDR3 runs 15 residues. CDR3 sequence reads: CASSQGTPSNYGYTF.

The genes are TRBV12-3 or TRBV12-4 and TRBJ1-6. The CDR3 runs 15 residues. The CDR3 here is CASSPRGGRGSPLHF.

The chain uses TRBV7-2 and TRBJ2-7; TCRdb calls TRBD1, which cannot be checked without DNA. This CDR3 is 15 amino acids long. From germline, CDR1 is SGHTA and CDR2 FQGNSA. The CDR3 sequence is CASSFAGTVTYEQYF.

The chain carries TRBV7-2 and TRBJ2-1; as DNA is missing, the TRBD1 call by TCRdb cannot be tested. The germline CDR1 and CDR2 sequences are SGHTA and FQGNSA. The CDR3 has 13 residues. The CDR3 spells CASSRYGADEQFF. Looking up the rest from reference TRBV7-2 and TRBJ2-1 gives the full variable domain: GAGVSQSPSNKVTEKGKDVELRCDPISGHTALYWYRQSLGQGLEFLIYFQGNSAPDKSGLPSDRFSAERTGGSVSTLTIQRTQQEDSAVYLCASSRYGADEQFFGPGTRLTVL.

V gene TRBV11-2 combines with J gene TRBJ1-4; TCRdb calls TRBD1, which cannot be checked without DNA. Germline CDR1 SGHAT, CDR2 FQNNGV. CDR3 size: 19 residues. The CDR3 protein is CASSLLPATRGRRNEKLFF.

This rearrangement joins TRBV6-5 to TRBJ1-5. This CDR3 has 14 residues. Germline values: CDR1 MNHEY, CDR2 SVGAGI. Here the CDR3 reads CASSYLGENQPQHF.

The CDR3 protein is CSARRGHINDGNQPQHF. The J gene is TRBJ1-5, the V gene TRBV20-1; TCRdb returns TRBD1, unconfirmable since there is no DNA. This CDR3 is built from 17 residues. Germline CDR1 and CDR2: DFQATT and SNEGSKA (reference sequence).

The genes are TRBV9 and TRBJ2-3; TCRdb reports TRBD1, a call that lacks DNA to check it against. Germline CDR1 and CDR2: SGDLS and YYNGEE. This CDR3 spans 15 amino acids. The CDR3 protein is CASSVNPRNTDTQYF.

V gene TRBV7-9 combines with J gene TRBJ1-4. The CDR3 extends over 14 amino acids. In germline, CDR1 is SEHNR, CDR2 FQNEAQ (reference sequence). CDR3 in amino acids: CASSLTQLNEKLFF.

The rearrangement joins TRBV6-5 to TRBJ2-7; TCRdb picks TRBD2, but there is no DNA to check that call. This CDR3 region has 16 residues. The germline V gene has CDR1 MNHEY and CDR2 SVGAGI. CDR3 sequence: CASSYLASGSSYEQYF.

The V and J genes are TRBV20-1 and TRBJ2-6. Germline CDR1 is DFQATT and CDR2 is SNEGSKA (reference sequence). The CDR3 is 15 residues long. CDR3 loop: CSASTVYSGANVLTF.

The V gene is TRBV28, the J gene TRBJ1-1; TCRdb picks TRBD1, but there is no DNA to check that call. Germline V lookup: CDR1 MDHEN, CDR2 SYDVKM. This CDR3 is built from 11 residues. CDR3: CASSQTSGTQF.